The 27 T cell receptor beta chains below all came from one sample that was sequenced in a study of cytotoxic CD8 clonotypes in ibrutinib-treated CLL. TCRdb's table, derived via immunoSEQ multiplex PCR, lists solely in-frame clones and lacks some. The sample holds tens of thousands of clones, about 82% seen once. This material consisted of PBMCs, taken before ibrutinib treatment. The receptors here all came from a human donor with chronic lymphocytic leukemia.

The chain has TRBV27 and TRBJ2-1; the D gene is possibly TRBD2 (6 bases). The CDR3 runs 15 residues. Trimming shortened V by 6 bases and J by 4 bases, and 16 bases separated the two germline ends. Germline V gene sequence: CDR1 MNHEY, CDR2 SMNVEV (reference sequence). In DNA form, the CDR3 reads TGTGCCAGCAGACCTCCGGGACTGTTATACAATGAGCAGTTCTTC. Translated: CASRPPGLLYNEQFF.

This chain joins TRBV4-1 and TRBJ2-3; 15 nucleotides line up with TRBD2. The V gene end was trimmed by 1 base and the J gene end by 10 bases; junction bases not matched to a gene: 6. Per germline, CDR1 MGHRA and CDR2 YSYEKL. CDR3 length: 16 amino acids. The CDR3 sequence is CASSQVGLAGGGPQYF. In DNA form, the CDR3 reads TGCGCCAGCAGCCAAGTTGGACTAGCGGGAGGGGGGCCGCAGTATTTT.

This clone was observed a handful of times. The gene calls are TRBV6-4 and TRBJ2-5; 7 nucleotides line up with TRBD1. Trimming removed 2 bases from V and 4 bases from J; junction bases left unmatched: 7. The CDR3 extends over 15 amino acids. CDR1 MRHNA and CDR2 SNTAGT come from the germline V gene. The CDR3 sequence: CASSDGGQEGETQYF. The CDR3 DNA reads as TGTGCCAGCAGTGACGGTGGACAGGAAGGAGAGACCCAGTACTTC.

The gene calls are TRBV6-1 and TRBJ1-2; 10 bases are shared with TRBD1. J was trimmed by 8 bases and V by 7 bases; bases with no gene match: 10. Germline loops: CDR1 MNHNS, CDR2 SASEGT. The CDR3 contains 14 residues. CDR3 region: CASIRQGAARGYTF. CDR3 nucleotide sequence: TGTGCCAGCATCCGACAGGGGGCGGCTAGGGGCTACACCTTC.

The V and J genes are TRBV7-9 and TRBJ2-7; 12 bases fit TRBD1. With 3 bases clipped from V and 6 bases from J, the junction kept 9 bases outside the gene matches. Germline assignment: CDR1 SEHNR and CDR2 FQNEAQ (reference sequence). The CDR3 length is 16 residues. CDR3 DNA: TGTGCCAGCAGCTTTTCCAGGGACAGGGGGCAAAGCGAGCAGTACTTC. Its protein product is CASSFSRDRGQSEQYF.

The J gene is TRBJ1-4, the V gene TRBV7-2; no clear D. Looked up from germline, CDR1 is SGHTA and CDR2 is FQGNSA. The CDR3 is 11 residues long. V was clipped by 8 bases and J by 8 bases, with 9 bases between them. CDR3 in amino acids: CASGLGEKLFF. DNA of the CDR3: TGTGCCAGCGGCCTCGGGGAAAAACTGTTTTTT.

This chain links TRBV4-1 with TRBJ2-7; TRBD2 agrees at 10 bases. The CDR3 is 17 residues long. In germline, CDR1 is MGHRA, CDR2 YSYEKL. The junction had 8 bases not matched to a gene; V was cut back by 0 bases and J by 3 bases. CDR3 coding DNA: TGCGCCAGCAGCCAAGATAGGACTAGCGGCCCGCTCTACGAGCAGTACTTC. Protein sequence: CASSQDRTSGPLYEQYF.

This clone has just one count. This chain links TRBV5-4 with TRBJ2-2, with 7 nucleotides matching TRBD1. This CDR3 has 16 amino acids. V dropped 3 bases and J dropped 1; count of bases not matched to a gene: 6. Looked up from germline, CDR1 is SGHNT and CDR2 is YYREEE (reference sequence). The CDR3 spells CASSSIDRVNTGELFF. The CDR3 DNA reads TGTGCCAGCAGCTCAATTGACAGGGTGAACACCGGGGAGCTGTTTTTT. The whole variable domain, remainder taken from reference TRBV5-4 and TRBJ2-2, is ETGVTQSPTHLIKTRGQQVTLRCSSQSGHNTVSWYQQALGQGPQFIFQYYREEENGRGNFPPRFSGLQFPNYSSELNVNALELDDSALYLCASSSIDRVNTGELFFGEGSRLTVL.

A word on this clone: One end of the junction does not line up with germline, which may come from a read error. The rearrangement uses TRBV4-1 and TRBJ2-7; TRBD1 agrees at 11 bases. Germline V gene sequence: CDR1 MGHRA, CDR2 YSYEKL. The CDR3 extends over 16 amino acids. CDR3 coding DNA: TGCGCCAGCAGTCAAGGGTTAGGACAGGGGGCCCGGGAGCAGTACTTC. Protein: CASSQGLGQGAREQYF.

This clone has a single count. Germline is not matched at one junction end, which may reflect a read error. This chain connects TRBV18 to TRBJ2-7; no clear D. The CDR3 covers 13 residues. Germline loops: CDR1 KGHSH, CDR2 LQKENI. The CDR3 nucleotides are TGTGCCAGCTTACCATTGGGTCCCTACGAGCAGTACTTC. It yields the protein CASLPLGPYEQYF.

The CDR3 reads CASSALRSGARNTEAFF. CDR3 coding DNA: TGTGCCAGCAGCGCTTTGAGATCTGGGGCTAGGAACACTGAAGCTTTCTTT. The rearrangement uses TRBV9 and TRBJ1-1, with TRBD1 as a possible D gene (5 bases). This CDR3 comprises 17 residues. The germline CDR1 and CDR2 sequences are SGDLS and YYNGEE. V dropped 3 bases and J dropped 1 base, with 19 bases sitting between them.

The CDR3 here is CATSLGRNEQYF. In DNA form, the CDR3 reads TGTGCCACCTCCCTTGGCCGGAACGAGCAGTACTTC. V usage is TRBV19 and J usage is TRBJ2-7; no reliable D call. The V and J ends lost 10 bases and 5 bases respectively, with 15 bases between them. The CDR3 sequence is 12 residues long. Germline V gene lookup returns CDR1 LNHDA and CDR2 SQIVND (reference sequence).

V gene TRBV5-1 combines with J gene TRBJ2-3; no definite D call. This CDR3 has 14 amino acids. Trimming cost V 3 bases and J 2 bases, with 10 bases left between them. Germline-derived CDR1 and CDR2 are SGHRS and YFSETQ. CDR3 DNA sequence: TGCGCCAGCAGCTACCTGAACCCCACAGATACGCAGTATTTT. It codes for CASSYLNPTDTQYF.

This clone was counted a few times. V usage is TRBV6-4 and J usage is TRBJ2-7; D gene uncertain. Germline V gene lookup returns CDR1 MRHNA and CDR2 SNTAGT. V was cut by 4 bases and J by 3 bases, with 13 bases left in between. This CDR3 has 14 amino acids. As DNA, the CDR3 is TGTGCCAGCAGTGGCCCCGGAACAAGCTACGAGCAGTACTTC. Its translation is CASSGPGTSYEQYF.

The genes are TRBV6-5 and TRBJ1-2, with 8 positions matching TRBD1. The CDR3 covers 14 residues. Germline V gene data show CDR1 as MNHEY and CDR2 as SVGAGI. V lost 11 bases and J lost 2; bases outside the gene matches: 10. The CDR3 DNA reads TGTGCCGCTGGGGTCGACAGGGGCAACTATGGCTACACCTTC. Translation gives CAAGVDRGNYGYTF.

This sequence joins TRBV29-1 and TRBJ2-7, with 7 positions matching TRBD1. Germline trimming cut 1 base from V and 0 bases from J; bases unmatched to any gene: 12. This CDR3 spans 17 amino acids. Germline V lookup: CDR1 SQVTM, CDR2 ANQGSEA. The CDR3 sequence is CSVEGFLGGRGSYEQYF. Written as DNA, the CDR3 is TGCAGCGTTGAAGGGTTTCTAGGGGGCAGGGGCTCCTACGAGCAGTACTTC.

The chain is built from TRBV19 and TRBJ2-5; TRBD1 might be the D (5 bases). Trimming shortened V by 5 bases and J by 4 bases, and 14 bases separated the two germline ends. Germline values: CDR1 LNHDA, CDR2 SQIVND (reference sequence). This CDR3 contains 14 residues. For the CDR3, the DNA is TGTGCCAGTAGTCCACCAGGGTGGGGAGAGACCCAGTACTTC. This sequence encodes CASSPPGWGETQYF.

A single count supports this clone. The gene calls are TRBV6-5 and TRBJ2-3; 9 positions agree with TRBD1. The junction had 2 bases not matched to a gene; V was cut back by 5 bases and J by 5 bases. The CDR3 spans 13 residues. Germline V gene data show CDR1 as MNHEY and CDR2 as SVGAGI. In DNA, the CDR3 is TGTGCCAGCAGTGGGACAGGGAGAGATACGCAGTATTTT. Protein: CASSGTGRDTQYF.

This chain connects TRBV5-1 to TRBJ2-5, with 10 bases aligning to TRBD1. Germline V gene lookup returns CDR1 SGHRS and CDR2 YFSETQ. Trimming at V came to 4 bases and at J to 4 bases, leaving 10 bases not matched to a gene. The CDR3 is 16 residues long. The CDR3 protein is CASSIVGQGFLETQYF. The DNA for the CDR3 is TGCGCCAGCAGCATTGTGGGACAGGGGTTTCTAGAGACCCAGTACTTC. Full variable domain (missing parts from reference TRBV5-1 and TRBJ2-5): KAGVTQTPRYLIKTRGQQVTLSCSPISGHRSVSWYQQTPGQGLQFLFEYFSETQRNKGNFPGRFSGRQFSNSRSEMNVSTLELGDSALYLCASSIVGQGFLETQYFGPGTRLLVL.

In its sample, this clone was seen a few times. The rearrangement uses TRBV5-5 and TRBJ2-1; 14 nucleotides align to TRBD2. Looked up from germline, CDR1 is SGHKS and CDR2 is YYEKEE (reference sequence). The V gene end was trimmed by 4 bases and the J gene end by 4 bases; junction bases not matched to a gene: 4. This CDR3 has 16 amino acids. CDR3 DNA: TGTGCCAGCAGCGGGGGACTAGCGGGAGTATACAATGAGCAGTTCTTC. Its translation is CASSGGLAGVYNEQFF. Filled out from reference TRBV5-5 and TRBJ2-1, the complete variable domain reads DAGVTQSPTHLIKTRGQQVTLRCSPISGHKSVSWYQQVLGQGPQFIFQYYEKEERGRGNFPDRFSARQFPNYSSELNVNALLLGDSALYLCASSGGLAGVYNEQFFGPGTRLTVL.

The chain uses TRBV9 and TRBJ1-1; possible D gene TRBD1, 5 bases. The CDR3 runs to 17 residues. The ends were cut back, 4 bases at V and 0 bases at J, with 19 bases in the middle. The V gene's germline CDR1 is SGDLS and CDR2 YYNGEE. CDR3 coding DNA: TGTGCCAGCAGCTTAAAGGGGATCACCGGAATGAACACTGAAGCTTTCTTT. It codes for CASSLKGITGMNTEAFF. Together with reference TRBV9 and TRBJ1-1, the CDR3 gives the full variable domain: DSGVTQTPKHLITATGQRVTLRCSPRSGDLSVYWYQQSLDQGLQFLIQYYNGEERAKGNILERFSAQQFPDLHSELNLSSLELGDSALYFCASSLKGITGMNTEAFFGQGTRLTVV.

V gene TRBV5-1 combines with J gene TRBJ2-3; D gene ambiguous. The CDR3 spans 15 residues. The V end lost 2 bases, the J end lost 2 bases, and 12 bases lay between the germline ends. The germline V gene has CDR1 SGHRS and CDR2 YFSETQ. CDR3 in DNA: TGCGCCAGCAGCTTAATCCCTACCCTCACAGATACGCAGTATTTT. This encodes CASSLIPTLTDTQYF.

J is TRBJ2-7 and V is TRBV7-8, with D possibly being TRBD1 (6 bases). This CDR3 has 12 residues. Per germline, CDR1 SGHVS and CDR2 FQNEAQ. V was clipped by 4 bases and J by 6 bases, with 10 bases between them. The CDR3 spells CASSSLGGEQYF. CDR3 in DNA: TGTGCCAGCAGCTCCCTAGGGGGCGAGCAGTACTTC.

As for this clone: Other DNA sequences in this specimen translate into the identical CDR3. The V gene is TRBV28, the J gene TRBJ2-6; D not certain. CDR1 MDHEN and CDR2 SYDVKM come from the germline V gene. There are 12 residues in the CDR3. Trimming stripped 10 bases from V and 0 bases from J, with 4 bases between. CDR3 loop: CATSSGANVLTF. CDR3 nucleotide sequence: TGTGCCACCAGCTCTGGGGCCAACGTCCTGACTTTC.

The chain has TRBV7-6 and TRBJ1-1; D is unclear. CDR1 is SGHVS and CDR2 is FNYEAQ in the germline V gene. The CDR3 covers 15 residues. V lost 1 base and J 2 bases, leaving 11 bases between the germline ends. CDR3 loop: CASSLELRPNTEAFF. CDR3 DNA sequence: TGTGCCAGCAGCTTAGAACTACGACCCAACACTGAAGCTTTCTTT.

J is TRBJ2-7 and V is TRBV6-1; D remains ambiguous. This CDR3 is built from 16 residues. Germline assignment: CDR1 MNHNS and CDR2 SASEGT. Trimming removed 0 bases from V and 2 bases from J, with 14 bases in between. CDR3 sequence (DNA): TGTGCCAGCAGTGAAGCCGTTTTGGACGGCGCCTACGAGCAGTACTTC. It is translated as CASSEAVLDGAYEQYF.

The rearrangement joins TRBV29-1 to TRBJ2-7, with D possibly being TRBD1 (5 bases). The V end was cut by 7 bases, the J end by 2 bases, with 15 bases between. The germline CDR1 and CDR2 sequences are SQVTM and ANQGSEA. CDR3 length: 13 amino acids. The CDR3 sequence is CSARTSTTYEQYF. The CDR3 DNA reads TGCAGCGCCAGGACATCTACCACCTACGAGCAGTACTTC.